This is a list of T cell receptor beta chains from one sample in a study of T cells in Graves' hyperthyroidism and ophthalmopathy. Each CDR3 protein is one row after TCRdb ran MiXCR on the multiplex PCR reads. The repertoire holds hundreds of thousands of distinct CDR3 sequences, with roughly 15% as singletons. Sequencing was done on a sample of blood. These receptors were collected from a woman between 50 and 59 years old with Graves' ophthalmopathy. CDR3s include the opening cysteine and the closing phenylalanine or tryptophan. Fields, in order: V gene, clone size, J gene, D gene, CDR3 DNA, CDR3 protein. D genes are given only for firm matches. Clone size is given for some rows only: seen once, a few or many times, or a class if the clone is expanded.

v_gene: TRBV19; abundance: -; j_gene: TRBJ2-1; d_gene: -; CDR3nt: TGTGCCAGTAGTACGGGGCGGGACTCCTACAATGAGCAGTTCTTC; CDR3aa: CASSTGRDSYNEQFF
v_gene: TRBV6-1; abundance: many; j_gene: TRBJ2-5; d_gene: TRBD2; CDR3nt: TGTGCCAGCACTATCCGGGACAGAAGGACTAGCGGGAGGGTACAAGAGACCCAGTACTTC; CDR3aa: CASTIRDRRTSGRVQETQYF
v_gene: TRBV5-1; abundance: many; j_gene: TRBJ2-7; d_gene: TRBD2; CDR3nt: TGCGCCAGCACCCCGGGGCTAGCGGTGAACTACGAGCAGTACTTC; CDR3aa: CASTPGLAVNYEQYF
v_gene: TRBV29-1; abundance: few; j_gene: TRBJ1-2; d_gene: TRBD1; CDR3nt: TGCAGCGTTGAAGAAGGACAGGTCCATGGATCTAACTATGGCTACACCTTC; CDR3aa: CSVEEGQVHGSNYGYTF
v_gene: TRBV6-1; abundance: once; j_gene: TRBJ2-3; d_gene: -; CDR3nt: TGTGCCGGCACGCCGGGCAGGGGATATTTAGATACGCAGTATTTT; CDR3aa: CAGTPGRGYLDTQYF
v_gene: TRBV20-1; abundance: -; j_gene: TRBJ1-2; d_gene: -; CDR3nt: TGCAGTGCTAGAAACACTAACTATGGCTACACCTTC; CDR3aa: CSARNTNYGYTF
v_gene: TRBV7-6; abundance: many; j_gene: TRBJ2-7; d_gene: -; CDR3nt: TGTGCCAGCAGCTCCAGAGCCGGCGAGCAGTACTTC; CDR3aa: CASSSRAGEQYF
v_gene: TRBV7-8; abundance: -; j_gene: TRBJ1-1; d_gene: -; CDR3nt: TGTGCCAGCAGCTTAGAAAGATCCACTGAAGCTTTCTTT; CDR3aa: CASSLERSTEAFF
v_gene: TRBV5-1; abundance: -; j_gene: TRBJ2-2; d_gene: -; CDR3nt: TGCGCCAGCAGCAGTGTGGGGTCGAACACCGGGGAGCTGTTTTTT; CDR3aa: CASSSVGSNTGELFF
v_gene: TRBV2; abundance: few; j_gene: TRBJ2-4; d_gene: TRBD1; CDR3nt: TGTGCCAGCAGTGAAAACGGGAAAGGGGGCAAAAACATTCAGTGCTTC; CDR3aa: CASSENGKGGKNIQCF
v_gene: TRBV5-1; abundance: many; j_gene: TRBJ2-5; d_gene: -; CDR3nt: TGTGCCAGCAGTTTAACAGTTCAAGAGACCCAGTACTTC; CDR3aa: CASSLTVQETQYF
v_gene: TRBV20-1; abundance: many; j_gene: TRBJ1-5; d_gene: -; CDR3nt: TGCAGTGCTAGAAAGATTACGGCTATTCAGCCCCAGCATTTT; CDR3aa: CSARKITAIQPQHF
v_gene: TRBV6-1; abundance: -; j_gene: TRBJ2-7; d_gene: TRBD1; CDR3nt: TGTGCCAGCAGCCCCGAGGGACAGAGCTACGAGCAGTACTTC; CDR3aa: CASSPEGQSYEQYF
v_gene: TRBV24-1; abundance: -; j_gene: TRBJ1-1; d_gene: -; CDR3nt: TGTGCCACCAGTGACCGCTGGGGCACTGAAGCTTTCTTT; CDR3aa: CATSDRWGTEAFF
v_gene: TRBV18; abundance: -; j_gene: TRBJ1-1; d_gene: -; CDR3nt: TGTGCCAGCTTCTCAGGCACTGAAGCTTTCTTT; CDR3aa: CASFSGTEAFF
v_gene: TRBV28; abundance: many; j_gene: TRBJ2-7; d_gene: TRBD2; CDR3nt: TGTGCCAGCAGTTTACTGGGACTAGCGGCGCAATCGGGGGACGAGCAGTACTTC; CDR3aa: CASSLLGLAAQSGDEQYF
v_gene: TRBV6-1; abundance: -; j_gene: TRBJ1-2; d_gene: TRBD1; CDR3nt: TGTGCCAGCAGAACGCCGGGACAGGGCTTTGGCTACACCTTC; CDR3aa: CASRTPGQGFGYTF
v_gene: TRBV29-1; abundance: -; j_gene: TRBJ2-7; d_gene: TRBD1; CDR3nt: TGCAGCGTACCGGGACAGGAATCCTACGAGCAGTACTTC; CDR3aa: CSVPGQESYEQYF
v_gene: TRBV13; abundance: many; j_gene: TRBJ1-1; d_gene: -; CDR3nt: TGTGCCAGCAGCTTATCGGGATCGGACACTGAAGCTTTCTTT; CDR3aa: CASSLSGSDTEAFF
v_gene: TRBV5-1; abundance: -; j_gene: TRBJ2-2; d_gene: -; CDR3nt: TGCGCCAGCAGCTTTCAGGGGATCACCGGGGAGCTGTTTTTT; CDR3aa: CASSFQGITGELFF
v_gene: TRBV9; abundance: -; j_gene: TRBJ2-7; d_gene: -; CDR3nt: TGTGCCAGCAGCGTAGAAATGGGCCCCTACGAGCAGTACTTC; CDR3aa: CASSVEMGPYEQYF
v_gene: TRBV29-1; abundance: many; j_gene: TRBJ2-2; d_gene: TRBD2; CDR3nt: TGCAGCGTTGAAGGAGGGTTAGCGGGACGCACCGGGGAGCTGTTTTTT; CDR3aa: CSVEGGLAGRTGELFF
v_gene: TRBV6-1; abundance: many; j_gene: TRBJ1-1; d_gene: -; CDR3nt: TGTGCCAGCAGGGTACAGCAGAACACTGAAGCTTTCTTT; CDR3aa: CASRVQQNTEAFF
v_gene: TRBV28; abundance: many; j_gene: TRBJ2-7; d_gene: TRBD1; CDR3nt: TGTGCCAGCAGTTTACAGGGGGTTCCCCTCTACGAGCAGTACTTC; CDR3aa: CASSLQGVPLYEQYF
v_gene: TRBV5-1; abundance: -; j_gene: TRBJ2-5; d_gene: -; CDR3nt: TGCGCCAGCAGCTTCGTGTTCCAAGAGACCCAGTACTTC; CDR3aa: CASSFVFQETQYF
v_gene: TRBV27; abundance: -; j_gene: TRBJ1-1; d_gene: TRBD1; CDR3nt: TGTGCCAGCAGTAGGGGACAGCTAAAGAACACTGAAGCTTTCTTT; CDR3aa: CASSRGQLKNTEAFF
v_gene: TRBV3-1; abundance: many; j_gene: TRBJ2-7; d_gene: -; CDR3nt: TGTGCCAGCAGCCAAAATCGGCTCGAGCAGTACTTC; CDR3aa: CASSQNRLEQYF
v_gene: TRBV6-2/TRBV6-3; abundance: few; j_gene: TRBJ2-1; d_gene: TRBD1; CDR3nt: TGTGCCAGCAGTTACAGGGACAGGAGCTACAATGAGCAGTTCTTC; CDR3aa: CASSYRDRSYNEQFF
v_gene: TRBV19; abundance: few; j_gene: TRBJ1-5; d_gene: -; CDR3nt: TGTGCCAGTAGACCTAGGAGGGCCGTCAATCAGCCCCAGCATTTT; CDR3aa: CASRPRRAVNQPQHF
v_gene: TRBV7-9; abundance: many; j_gene: TRBJ1-5; d_gene: -; CDR3nt: TGTGCCAGCAGCTCGTCCCAGACCCGGATTGAGCCCCAGCATTTT; CDR3aa: CASSSSQTRIEPQHF
v_gene: TRBV20-1; abundance: many; j_gene: TRBJ2-4; d_gene: -; CDR3nt: TGCAGTGCTAGGGTACGAGGGGGAAACATTCAGTACTTC; CDR3aa: CSARVRGGNIQYF
v_gene: TRBV30; abundance: many; j_gene: TRBJ2-5; d_gene: -; CDR3nt: TGTGCCTGGAGCCGGCCAAAACAAGAGACCCAGTACTTC; CDR3aa: CAWSRPKQETQYF
v_gene: TRBV5-1; abundance: few; j_gene: TRBJ2-3; d_gene: TRBD2; CDR3nt: TGCGCCAGCAGCTTGGCAGTCCTCGCGGGAGGCGATACGCAGTATTTT; CDR3aa: CASSLAVLAGGDTQYF
v_gene: TRBV3-1; abundance: -; j_gene: TRBJ1-3; d_gene: -; CDR3nt: TGTGCCAGCAGCCAGAGTAAGGGGGTTGGAAACACCATATATTTT; CDR3aa: CASSQSKGVGNTIYF
v_gene: TRBV28; abundance: -; j_gene: TRBJ1-2; d_gene: TRBD1; CDR3nt: TGTGCCAGCACTTTGACAGGGAACTATGGCTACACCTTC; CDR3aa: CASTLTGNYGYTF
v_gene: TRBV18; abundance: few; j_gene: TRBJ1-3; d_gene: -; CDR3nt: TGTGCCAGCTCACCCCTGCCCCCGTCCTCGGAAGCTGGAAACACCATATATTTT; CDR3aa: CASSPLPPSSEAGNTIYF
v_gene: TRBV27; abundance: many; j_gene: TRBJ2-3; d_gene: TRBD1; CDR3nt: TGTGCCAGCAGTTTAAGGGACAGGGGTAAAAATACGCAGTATTTT; CDR3aa: CASSLRDRGKNTQYF
v_gene: TRBV19; abundance: -; j_gene: TRBJ1-1; d_gene: -; CDR3nt: TGTGCCGGTACGACGCAACTAGGGACACCCGAAGCTTTCTTT; CDR3aa: CAGTTQLGTPEAFF
v_gene: TRBV5-1; abundance: many; j_gene: TRBJ2-3; d_gene: -; CDR3nt: TGCGCCAGCAGACGGGACACCACAGATACGCAGTATTTT; CDR3aa: CASRRDTTDTQYF
v_gene: TRBV11-2; abundance: many; j_gene: TRBJ1-2; d_gene: TRBD1; CDR3nt: TGTGCCAGCAGCTCCATACAGGGGTTGTATGGCTACACCTTC; CDR3aa: CASSSIQGLYGYTF
v_gene: TRBV7-2; abundance: -; j_gene: TRBJ1-1; d_gene: -; CDR3nt: TGTGCCAGCAGCTTATATACACAAGGTTACACTGAAGCTTTCTTT; CDR3aa: CASSLYTQGYTEAFF
v_gene: TRBV12-5; abundance: -; j_gene: TRBJ2-3; d_gene: -; CDR3nt: TGTGCTAGTGGTTCCCCGTCGGCAGATACGCAGTATTTT; CDR3aa: CASGSPSADTQYF
v_gene: TRBV5-5; abundance: many; j_gene: TRBJ2-5; d_gene: -; CDR3nt: TGTGCCAGCAGCTTGGTATGGCAGGGAGAGACCCAGTACTTC; CDR3aa: CASSLVWQGETQYF
v_gene: TRBV7-2; abundance: many; j_gene: TRBJ1-1; d_gene: -; CDR3nt: TGTGCCAGCAGCTCTTCTGGACTCCAGCACGGGTCAGTCGCTTTCTTT; CDR3aa: CASSSSGLQHGSVAFF
v_gene: TRBV19; abundance: few; j_gene: TRBJ1-5; d_gene: -; CDR3nt: TGTGCCAGTAGTACGGACTGGTCATTTGGCAATCAGCCCCAGCATTTT; CDR3aa: CASSTDWSFGNQPQHF
v_gene: TRBV28; abundance: many; j_gene: TRBJ2-1; d_gene: TRBD2; CDR3nt: TGTGCCAGCAGTTTCCTGGGACTAGCGGACTCCTACAATGAGCAGTTCTTC; CDR3aa: CASSFLGLADSYNEQFF
v_gene: TRBV4-2; abundance: many; j_gene: TRBJ2-3; d_gene: -; CDR3nt: TGTGCCAGCAGCCAAGAGGGCACAGATACGCAGTATTTT; CDR3aa: CASSQEGTDTQYF
v_gene: TRBV19; abundance: many; j_gene: TRBJ2-7; d_gene: TRBD1; CDR3nt: TGTGCCAGTAGTAACCCCGCGGGACAGGGGGCTTACGAGCAGTACTTC; CDR3aa: CASSNPAGQGAYEQYF
v_gene: TRBV7-2; abundance: many; j_gene: TRBJ2-7; d_gene: -; CDR3nt: TGTGCCAGCAGCTTTCGGACACAAGGCTACGAGCAGTACTTC; CDR3aa: CASSFRTQGYEQYF
v_gene: TRBV4-3; abundance: few; j_gene: TRBJ2-7; d_gene: -; CDR3nt: TGCGCCAGCAGCCGACAGCTAGGTTCCGCATACGAGCAGTACTTC; CDR3aa: CASSRQLGSAYEQYF
v_gene: TRBV12-3/TRBV12-4; abundance: many; j_gene: TRBJ1-1; d_gene: -; CDR3nt: TGTGCCAGCAGTTTAGCGGGAATGAACACTGAAGATTTCTTT; CDR3aa: CASSLAGMNTEDFF